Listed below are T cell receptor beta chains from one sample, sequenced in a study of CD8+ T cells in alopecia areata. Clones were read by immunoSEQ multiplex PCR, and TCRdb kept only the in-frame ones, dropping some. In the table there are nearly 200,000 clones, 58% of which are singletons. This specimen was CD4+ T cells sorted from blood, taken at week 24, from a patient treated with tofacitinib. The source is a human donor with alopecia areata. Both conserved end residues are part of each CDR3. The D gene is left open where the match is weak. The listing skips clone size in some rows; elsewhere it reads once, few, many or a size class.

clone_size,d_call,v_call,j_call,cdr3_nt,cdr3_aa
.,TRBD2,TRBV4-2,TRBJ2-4,TGTGCCAGCAGCCAATCGGACCTAGCGGGGGGGCCCCCCTACTTC,CASSQSDLAGGPPYF
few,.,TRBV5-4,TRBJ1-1,TGTGCCAGCAGCTTTAGGAGGGACACTGAAGCTTTCTTT,CASSFRRDTEAFF
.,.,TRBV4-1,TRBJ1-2,TGCGCCAGCAAAAGCCAGGCCGAACTTAACTATGGCTACACCTTC,CASKSQAELNYGYTF
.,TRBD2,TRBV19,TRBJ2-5,TGTGCCAGTAGGAGACTAGCGACGATCCAAGAGACCCAGTACTTC,CASRRLATIQETQYF
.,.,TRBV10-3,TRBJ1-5,TGTGCCATCAGCTCCGACAGGCTCAATCAGCCCCAGCATTTT,CAISSDRLNQPQHF
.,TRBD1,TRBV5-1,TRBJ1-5,TGCGCCAGCAGCCCGACAGGGGCGTTTGGCAATCAGCCCCAGCATTTT,CASSPTGAFGNQPQHF
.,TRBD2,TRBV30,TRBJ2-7,TGTGCCTGGGGGAGGGGACTCTACGAGCAGTACTTC,CAWGRGLYEQYF
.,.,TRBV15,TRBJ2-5,TGTGCCACCAGCAGAGACCAACGGGCGGAGACCCAGTACTTC,CATSRDQRAETQYF
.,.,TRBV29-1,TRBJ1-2,TGCAGCGTTGAGATCGCCGGGACGTCTAGAGGCTACACCTTC,CSVEIAGTSRGYTF
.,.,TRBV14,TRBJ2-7,TGTGCCAGCAGCCTAGCGAACTACGAGCAGTACTTC,CASSLANYEQYF
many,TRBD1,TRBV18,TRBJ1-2,TGTGCCAGCTCACCGGCTAGGGGGACAGAGAATGGCTACACCTTC,CASSPARGTENGYTF
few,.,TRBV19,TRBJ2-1,TGTGCCAGTACGGGGAGACGGGCCTACAATGAGCAGTTCTTC,CASTGRRAYNEQFF
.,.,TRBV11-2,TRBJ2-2,TGTGCCAGCGGCGACACCGGGGAGCTGTTTTTT,CASGDTGELFF
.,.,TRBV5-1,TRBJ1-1,TGCGCCAGCAGCTTGTTCGGGGGCACTGAAGCTTTCTTT,CASSLFGGTEAFF
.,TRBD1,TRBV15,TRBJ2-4,TGTGCCACCAGAGCCGACAGGGCGGGCAAAAACATTCAGTACTTC,CATRADRAGKNIQYF
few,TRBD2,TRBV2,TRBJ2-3,TGTGCCAGCAGTTCGACTAGCGGGGCTATTACGCAGTATTTT,CASSSTSGAITQYF
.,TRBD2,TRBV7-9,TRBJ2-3,TGTGCCAGCAGCCCGGGACTAGCGACTAGCACAGATACGCAGTATTTT,CASSPGLATSTDTQYF
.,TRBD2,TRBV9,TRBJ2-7,TGTGCCAGCAGCCTGACTAGCGGGACATCCTACGAGCAGTACTTC,CASSLTSGTSYEQYF
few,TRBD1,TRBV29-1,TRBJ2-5,TGCAGCGCCGGGGGACAGGCTCCAGGGACCCAGTACTTC,CSAGGQAPGTQYF
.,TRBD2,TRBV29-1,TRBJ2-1,TGCAGCGTTGATACTAGCGGGGCTTACAATGAGCAGTTCTTC,CSVDTSGAYNEQFF
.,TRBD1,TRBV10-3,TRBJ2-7,TGTGCCATCAGTACAGGGGCAGCTTCCTACGAGCAGTACTTC,CAISTGAASYEQYF
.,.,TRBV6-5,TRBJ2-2,TGTGCCAGCACTCGTGGGGTGCGGACCGGGGAGCTGTTTTTT,CASTRGVRTGELFF
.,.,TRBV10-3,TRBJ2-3,TGTGCCATCAGTGCTTATTCTCCTAGCACAGATACGCAGTATTTT,CAISAYSPSTDTQYF
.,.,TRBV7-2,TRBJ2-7,TGTGCCAGCAGCTTAGAGGGGATCTACGAGCAGTACTTC,CASSLEGIYEQYF
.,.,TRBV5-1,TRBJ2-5,TGCGCCAGCACCCCTGGTGGGGCCCAAGAGACCCAGTACTTC,CASTPGGAQETQYF
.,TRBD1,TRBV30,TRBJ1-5,TGTGCCTGGAGCACCGGGACAGGGGATCAGCCCCAGCATTTT,CAWSTGTGDQPQHF
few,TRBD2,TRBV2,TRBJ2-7,TGTGCCAGCAGGAAGACTAGCGGGGGGAGCTCCTACGAGCAGTACTTC,CASRKTSGGSSYEQYF
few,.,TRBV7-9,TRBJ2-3,TGTGCCAGCAGCTTAGATCTGACCGCACCCACAGATACGCAGTATTTT,CASSLDLTAPTDTQYF
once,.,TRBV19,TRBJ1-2,TGTGCCAGTAGTATTTCAGATTTAGCGGGTGGCTACACCTTC,CASSISDLAGGYTF
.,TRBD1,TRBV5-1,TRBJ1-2,TGCGCCAGCAGCTACGAAACTCCGGACAGGGGAAGTGGCTACACCTTC,CASSYETPDRGSGYTF
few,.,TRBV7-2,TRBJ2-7,TGTGCCAGCAGCTCGGCCGGCTCCTACGAGCAGTACTTC,CASSSAGSYEQYF
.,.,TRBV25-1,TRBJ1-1,TGTGCCAGCAGCCGATTAGCGAACACTGAAGCTTTCTTT,CASSRLANTEAFF
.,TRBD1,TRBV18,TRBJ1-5,TGTGCCAGCTCACACCGGGACAGGGTTCGACAGCCCCAGCATTTT,CASSHRDRVRQPQHF
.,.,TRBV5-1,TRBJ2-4,TGCGCCAGCAGCTTGGGGCGCGATGGGGACATTCAGTACTTC,CASSLGRDGDIQYF
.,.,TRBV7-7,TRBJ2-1,TGTGCCAGCAGCTTAGCGTCTGGGAGCTCCTACAATGAGCAGTTCTTC,CASSLASGSSYNEQFF
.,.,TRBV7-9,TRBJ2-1,TGTGCCAGCAGCTTTAGTTTCAATGAGCAGTTCTTC,CASSFSFNEQFF
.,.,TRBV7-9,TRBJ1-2,TGTGCCAGCAGCTTGGTGCGGTACTATGGCTACACCTTC,CASSLVRYYGYTF
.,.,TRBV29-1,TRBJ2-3,TGCAGCGTTGGTTCCGCCGGGGCAGATACGCAGTATTTT,CSVGSAGADTQYF
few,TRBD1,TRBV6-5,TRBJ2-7,TGTGGAACCGGGCGGGACAGGGGGTTCGAGCAGTACTTC,CGTGRDRGFEQYF
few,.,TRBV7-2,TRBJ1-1,TGTGCCAGCAGCTTAGGTCTGAAGGGGGGTGAAGCTTTCTTT,CASSLGLKGGEAFF
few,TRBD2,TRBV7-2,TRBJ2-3,TGTGCCAGCAGCCCCGGGACTAGCGGGAGATGGGGGACAGATACGCAGTATTTT,CASSPGTSGRWGTDTQYF
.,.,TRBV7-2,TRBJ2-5,TGTGCCAGCAGCTTAGAGGGTGCGGAGACCCAGTACTTC,CASSLEGAETQYF
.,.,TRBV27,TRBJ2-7,TGTGCCAGCAGTCCCCACTACGAGCAGTACTTC,CASSPHYEQYF
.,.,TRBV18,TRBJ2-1,TGTGCCAGCCAGATAACCACCTACAATGAGCAGTTCTTC,CASQITTYNEQFF
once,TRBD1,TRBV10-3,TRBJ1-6,TGTGCCATCAGGACGGGACAGGGGGACTCACCCCTCCACTTT,CAIRTGQGDSPLHF
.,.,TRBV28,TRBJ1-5,TGTGCCTTGCAAAGAGGCCCAAATCAGCCCCAGCATTTT,CALQRGPNQPQHF
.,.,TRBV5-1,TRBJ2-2,TGCGCCAGCAGCCAAGGACGCGGCGGAAACACCGGGGAGCTGTTTTTT,CASSQGRGGNTGELFF
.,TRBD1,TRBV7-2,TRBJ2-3,TGTGCCAGCAGCTTAGAAGGGGGCGGCACTCATACGCAGTATTTT,CASSLEGGGTHTQYF
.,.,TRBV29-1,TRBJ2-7,TGCAGCGTTGAAGACCCCAGCCACCCCTACGAGCAGTACTTC,CSVEDPSHPYEQYF
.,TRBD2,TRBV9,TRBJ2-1,TGTGCCAGCAGCGTAGTGGGACTAGCTCCGTTCTTC,CASSVVGLAPFF
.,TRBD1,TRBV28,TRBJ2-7,TGTGCCAGCAGTTTATCACAGGGGCTGTACTTC,CASSLSQGLYF
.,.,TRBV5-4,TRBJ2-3,TGTGCCAGCAGTTCCCAAGGGGGCACAGATACGCAGTATTTT,CASSSQGGTDTQYF
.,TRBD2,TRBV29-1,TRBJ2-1,TGCAGCGGTACACTAGCGGGAGTTCTCTACAATGAGCAGTTCTTC,CSGTLAGVLYNEQFF
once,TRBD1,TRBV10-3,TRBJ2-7,TGTGCCATACAGACAGGGGCCTACGAGCAGTACTTC,CAIQTGAYEQYF